This is a list of T cell receptor beta chains from one sample in a study of T cell repertoires in cytomegalovirus infection. TCRdb fed the reads into MiXCR, producing one record per CDR3 protein. The table records 200,000 to 250,000 distinct CDR3 sequences, 9% to 15% of them present only once. Input material: PBMCs. The receptors derive from a human donor in good health (CMV status not recorded). Some clones in this sample may be carry-over from other donors' samples. CDR3s include the opening cysteine and the closing phenylalanine or tryptophan. D genes are given only for firm matches. Not all rows give a size; the values are once, few, many and, for expanded clones, a class.

D: -; size: many; V: TRBV7-2; J: TRBJ1-3; CDR3: CASSGGNTIYF; DNA: TGTGCCAGCAGCGGGGGGAACACCATATATTTT
D: -; size: many; V: TRBV5-1; J: TRBJ1-2; CDR3: CASSFRPDRAYGYTF; DNA: TGCGCCAGCAGCTTCCGACCTGACAGAGCCTATGGCTACACCTTC
D: -; size: -; V: TRBV12-3/TRBV12-4; J: TRBJ1-1; CDR3: CASSLASWGGEAFF; DNA: TGTGCCAGCAGTTTAGCGTCGTGGGGGGGGGAAGCTTTCTTT
D: -; size: many; V: TRBV7-8; J: TRBJ2-5; CDR3: CASSSAVEAQYF; DNA: TGTGCCAGCAGCTCCGCCGTTGAGGCCCAGTACTTC
D: -; size: many; V: TRBV7-2; J: TRBJ1-6; CDR3: CASSFLDRVTEPLHF; DNA: TGTGCCAGCAGCTTCCTGGACCGGGTAACGGAACCCCTCCACTTT
D: TRBD1; size: many; V: TRBV6-2/TRBV6-3; J: TRBJ2-2; CDR3: CASSSTGGVGTGELFF; DNA: TGTGCCAGCAGTTCGACAGGGGGCGTTGGCACCGGGGAGCTGTTTTTT
D: -; size: many; V: TRBV6-1; J: TRBJ2-7; CDR3: CASSQALQYEQYF; DNA: TGTGCCAGCAGTCAGGCTCTTCAGTACGAGCAGTACTTC
D: -; size: -; V: TRBV3-1; J: TRBJ2-7; CDR3: CASSQDLTPRRQYF; DNA: TGTGCCAGCAGCCAAGACCTCACGCCTAGAAGGCAGTACTTC
D: -; size: -; V: TRBV5-1; J: TRBJ1-4; CDR3: CASSREGPGTNEKLFF; DNA: TGCGCCAGCAGCCGAGAAGGTCCAGGGACGAATGAAAAACTGTTTTTT
D: -; size: -; V: TRBV28; J: TRBJ2-7; CDR3: CASSPPPSYEQYF; DNA: TGTGCCAGCAGCCCCCCCCCCTCCTACGAGCAGTACTTC
D: -; size: few; V: TRBV19; J: TRBJ1-2; CDR3: CASSIPPPRTGDGYTF; DNA: TGTGCCAGTAGTATACCCCCCCCCAGGACGGGTGATGGCTACACCTTC
D: -; size: few; V: TRBV29-1; J: TRBJ2-1; CDR3: CSVGVGGYNEQFF; DNA: TGCAGCGTGGGGGTCGGGGGATACAATGAGCAGTTCTTC
D: -; size: many; V: TRBV11-1; J: TRBJ2-1; CDR3: CASSFSDNEQFF; DNA: TGTGCCAGCAGCTTCTCGGACAATGAGCAGTTCTTC
D: TRBD1; size: few; V: TRBV28; J: TRBJ2-5; CDR3: CASSLSGKGAEETQYF; DNA: TGTGCCAGCAGTTTATCGGGAAAGGGGGCAGAAGAGACCCAGTACTTC
D: -; size: -; V: TRBV19; J: TRBJ2-7; CDR3: CASSTTANGLYEQYF; DNA: TGTGCCAGTAGTACGACAGCCAATGGCCTCTACGAGCAGTACTTC
D: -; size: few; V: TRBV10-3; J: TRBJ1-2; CDR3: CAISRTADYGYTF; DNA: TGTGCCATCAGCAGGACAGCGGACTATGGCTACACCTTC
D: TRBD1; size: -; V: TRBV5-6; J: TRBJ2-7; CDR3: CASSRRRTGGYEQYF; DNA: TGTGCCAGCAGCCGGCGGCGGACAGGGGGATACGAGCAGTACTTC
D: TRBD2; size: -; V: TRBV7-9; J: TRBJ2-3; CDR3: CASSYGTSGSGHTQYF; DNA: TGTGCCAGCAGCTATGGGACTAGCGGGAGCGGACATACGCAGTATTTT
D: TRBD1; size: many; V: TRBV5-1; J: TRBJ1-2; CDR3: CASSLGPQGVVNYGYTF; DNA: TGCGCCAGCAGCTTGGGCCCCCAGGGGGTCGTTAACTATGGCTACACCTTC
D: -; size: -; V: TRBV15; J: TRBJ1-5; CDR3: CATSMGLSNQPQHF; DNA: TGTGCCACCAGCATGGGCCTGAGCAATCAGCCCCAGCATTTT
D: -; size: many; V: TRBV7-2; J: TRBJ2-4; CDR3: CASSLALEGGPAKNIQYF; DNA: TGTGCCAGCAGCTTAGCGCTGGAGGGGGGCCCCGCCAAAAACATTCAGTACTTC
D: -; size: many; V: TRBV7-3; J: TRBJ2-1; CDR3: CASSLIGQQQFF; DNA: TGTGCCAGCAGCTTAATAGGACAGCAGCAGTTCTTC
D: TRBD2; size: few; V: TRBV9; J: TRBJ2-2; CDR3: CASSARSGGSNTGELFF; DNA: TGTGCCAGCAGCGCCCGTAGCGGGGGGTCGAACACCGGGGAGCTGTTTTTT
D: TRBD1; size: many; V: TRBV7-2; J: TRBJ1-2; CDR3: CASSLQGARGYTF; DNA: TGTGCCAGCAGCTTACAGGGGGCTCGCGGCTACACCTTC
D: TRBD1; size: many; V: TRBV11-2; J: TRBJ1-1; CDR3: CASSLRQGGLNTEAFF; DNA: TGTGCCAGCAGCTTACGACAGGGGGGTCTGAACACTGAAGCTTTCTTT
D: -; size: many; V: TRBV7-2; J: TRBJ1-4; CDR3: CASSPRGPNEKLFF; DNA: TGTGCCAGCAGCCCTCGGGGGCCCAATGAAAAACTGTTTTTT
D: -; size: many; V: TRBV7-2; J: TRBJ1-6; CDR3: CASSLGPVHNSPLHF; DNA: TGTGCCAGCAGCTTAGGGCCCGTTCATAATTCACCCCTCCACTTT
D: -; size: few; V: TRBV2; J: TRBJ2-6; CDR3: CASAKGSSGANVLTF; DNA: TGTGCCAGCGCGAAGGGAAGCTCTGGGGCCAACGTCCTGACTTTC
D: -; size: few; V: TRBV6-5; J: TRBJ1-2; CDR3: CASGQAGVPSNYGYTF; DNA: TGTGCCAGCGGGCAGGCAGGGGTTCCGTCTAACTATGGCTACACCTTC
D: -; size: -; V: TRBV10-3; J: TRBJ2-7; CDR3: CAISVKVDRWSSYEQYF; DNA: TGTGCCATCAGTGTTAAGGTAGACAGGTGGAGCTCCTACGAGCAGTACTTC
D: -; size: many; V: TRBV25-1; J: TRBJ1-4; CDR3: CASSGGPRREVATNEKLFF; DNA: TGTGCCAGCAGTGGGGGCCCTCGGCGGGAGGTCGCAACTAATGAAAAACTGTTTTTT
D: -; size: many; V: TRBV28; J: TRBJ2-7; CDR3: CASSLSSSSYEQYF; DNA: TGTGCCAGCAGTTTATCGTCCAGCTCGTACGAGCAGTACTTC
D: -; size: -; V: TRBV7-9; J: TRBJ2-6; CDR3: CASSFLHSMANVLTF; DNA: TGTGCCAGCAGCTTCCTCCATTCGATGGCCAACGTCCTGACTTTC
D: -; size: few; V: TRBV6-5; J: TRBJ2-5; CDR3: CASSYSITLGTQETQYF; DNA: TGTGCCAGCAGTTACTCGATCACACTAGGAACACAAGAGACCCAGTACTTC
D: TRBD1; size: many; V: TRBV5-6; J: TRBJ1-1; CDR3: CASRWTGRNTEAFF; DNA: TGTGCCAGCAGATGGACAGGGAGGAACACTGAAGCTTTCTTT
D: -; size: few; V: TRBV28; J: TRBJ1-5; CDR3: CASRPGHVQPQHF; DNA: TGTGCCAGCAGACCGGGACACGTCCAGCCCCAGCATTTT
D: TRBD2; size: few; V: TRBV12-3/TRBV12-4; J: TRBJ2-7; CDR3: CASRHNAGGYEQYF; DNA: TGTGCCAGCAGGCATAACGCGGGGGGGTACGAGCAGTACTTC
D: -; size: many; V: TRBV7-6; J: TRBJ1-5; CDR3: CASSALQGPGQPQHF; DNA: TGTGCCAGCAGCGCATTACAGGGTCCGGGGCAGCCCCAGCATTTT
D: -; size: many; V: TRBV6-1; J: TRBJ1-1; CDR3: CASRGGGVGWNTEAFF; DNA: TGTGCCAGCAGGGGCGGAGGGGTGGGTTGGAACACTGAAGCTTTCTTT
D: TRBD2; size: few; V: TRBV20-1; J: TRBJ2-5; CDR3: CSARDLRASGGSGETQYF; DNA: TGCAGTGCTAGAGATCTTAGGGCTAGCGGGGGCTCGGGGGAGACCCAGTACTTC
D: TRBD1; size: few; V: TRBV9; J: TRBJ2-5; CDR3: CASSVDRAETQYF; DNA: TGTGCCAGCAGCGTGGACAGGGCAGAGACCCAGTACTTC
D: -; size: many; V: TRBV6-2/TRBV6-3; J: TRBJ2-7; CDR3: CASSYELHEQYF; DNA: TGTGCCAGCAGTTACGAACTCCACGAGCAGTACTTC
D: TRBD1; size: many; V: TRBV7-9; J: TRBJ1-2; CDR3: CATGTGKRNYGYTF; DNA: TGTGCCACCGGGACAGGGAAGAGAAACTATGGCTACACCTTC
D: -; size: many; V: TRBV6-1; J: TRBJ2-1; CDR3: CASTIQGPYNEQFF; DNA: TGTGCCAGCACCATTCAGGGGCCCTACAATGAGCAGTTCTTC
D: -; size: many; V: TRBV5-1; J: TRBJ1-1; CDR3: CASSGGQNTEAFF; DNA: TGCGCCAGCAGCGGGGGACAGAACACTGAAGCTTTCTTT
D: -; size: many; V: TRBV7-2; J: TRBJ1-2; CDR3: CASSLDQGVRSYTF; DNA: TGTGCCAGCAGCTTAGATCAAGGAGTAAGGAGCTACACCTTC
D: -; size: many; V: TRBV7-2; J: TRBJ2-5; CDR3: CASSLAPGKETQYF; DNA: TGTGCCAGCAGCTTAGCTCCGGGAAAAGAGACCCAGTACTTC
D: TRBD2; size: many; V: TRBV4-3; J: TRBJ2-7; CDR3: CASSPLTSGRADEQYF; DNA: TGCGCCAGCAGCCCCTTGACTAGCGGGAGGGCCGACGAGCAGTACTTC
D: -; size: many; V: TRBV4-2; J: TRBJ1-2; CDR3: CASSQEVEGNYGYTF; DNA: TGTGCCAGCAGCCAAGAAGTAGAGGGGAACTATGGCTACACCTTC
D: TRBD1; size: -; V: TRBV29-1; J: TRBJ2-4; CDR3: CSVDRDRVF; DNA: TGCAGCGTTGACAGGGACAGGGTTTTC
D: TRBD1; size: -; V: TRBV19; J: TRBJ1-4; CDR3: CASSETGANEKLFF; DNA: TGTGCCAGTAGTGAGACAGGGGCGAATGAAAAACTGTTTTTT
D: TRBD2; size: many; V: TRBV7-2; J: TRBJ2-7; CDR3: CASSPWTSGGGSEQYF; DNA: TGTGCCAGCAGCCCCTGGACTAGCGGGGGGGGCTCCGAGCAGTACTTC
D: TRBD2; size: -; V: TRBV27; J: TRBJ2-3; CDR3: CASSFHGLAGTTDTQYF; DNA: TGTGCCAGCAGTTTTCACGGACTAGCGGGGACCACAGATACGCAGTATTTT
D: -; size: many; V: TRBV7-2; J: TRBJ2-1; CDR3: CASSSRAVGYNEQFF; DNA: TGTGCCAGCAGCTCCCGGGCCGTAGGCTACAATGAGCAGTTCTTC